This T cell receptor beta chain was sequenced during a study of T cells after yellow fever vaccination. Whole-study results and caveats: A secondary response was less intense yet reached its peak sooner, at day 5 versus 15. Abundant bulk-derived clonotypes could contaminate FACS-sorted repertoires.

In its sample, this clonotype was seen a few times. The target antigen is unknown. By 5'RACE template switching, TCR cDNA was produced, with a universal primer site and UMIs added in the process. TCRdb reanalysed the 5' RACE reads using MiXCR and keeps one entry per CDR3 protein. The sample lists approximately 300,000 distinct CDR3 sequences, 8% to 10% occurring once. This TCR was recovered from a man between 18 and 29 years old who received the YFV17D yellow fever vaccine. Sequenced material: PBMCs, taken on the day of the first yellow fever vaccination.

The CDR3 loop is CASSLRAGTRNTGELFF. The CDR3 region has the DNA TGTGCCAGCAGCTTAAGGGCCGGGACTAGGAACACCGGGGAGCTGTTTTTT. V and J are TRBV7-3 and TRBJ2-2; 8 positions match TRBD2. The trim removed 1 base at V and 1 base at J, leaving 5 bases unmatched. The germline V gene has CDR1 SGHTA and CDR2 FQGTGA. The length of the CDR3 is 17 residues.